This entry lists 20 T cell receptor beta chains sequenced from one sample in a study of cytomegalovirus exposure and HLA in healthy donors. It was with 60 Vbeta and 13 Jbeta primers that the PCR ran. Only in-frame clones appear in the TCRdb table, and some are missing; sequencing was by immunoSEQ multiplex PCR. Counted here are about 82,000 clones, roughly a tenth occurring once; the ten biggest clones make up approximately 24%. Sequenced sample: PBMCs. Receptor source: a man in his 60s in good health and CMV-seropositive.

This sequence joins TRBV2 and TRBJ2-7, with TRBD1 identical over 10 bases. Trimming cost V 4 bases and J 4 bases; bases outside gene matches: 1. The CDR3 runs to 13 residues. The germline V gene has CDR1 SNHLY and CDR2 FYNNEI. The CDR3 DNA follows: TGTGCCAGCAGTGGGGACAGGGGATACGAGCAGTACTTC. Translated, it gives CASSGDRGYEQYF.

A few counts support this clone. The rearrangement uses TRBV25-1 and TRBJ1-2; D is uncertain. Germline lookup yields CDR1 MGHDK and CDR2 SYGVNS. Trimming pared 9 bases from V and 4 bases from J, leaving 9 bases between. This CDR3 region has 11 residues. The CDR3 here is CARTDFYGYTF. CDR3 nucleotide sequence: TGTGCCAGAACAGATTTCTATGGCTACACCTTC.

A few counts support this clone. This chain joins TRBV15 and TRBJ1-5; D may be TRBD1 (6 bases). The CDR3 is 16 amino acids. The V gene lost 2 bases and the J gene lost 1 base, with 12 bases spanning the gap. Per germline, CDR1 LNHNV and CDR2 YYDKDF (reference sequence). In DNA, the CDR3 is TGTGCCACCAGCAGACCCGACAGGAACAGCAATCAGCCCCAGCATTTT. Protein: CATSRPDRNSNQPQHF.

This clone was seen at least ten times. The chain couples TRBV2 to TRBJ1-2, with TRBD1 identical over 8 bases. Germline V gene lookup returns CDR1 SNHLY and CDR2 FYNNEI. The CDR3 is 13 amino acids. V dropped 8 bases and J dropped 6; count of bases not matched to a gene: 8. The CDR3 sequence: CASDLTGDDGYTF. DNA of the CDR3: TGTGCCAGCGATTTGACAGGGGACGATGGCTACACCTTC. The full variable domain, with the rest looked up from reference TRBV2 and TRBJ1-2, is EPEVTQTPSHQVTQMGQEVILRCVPISNHLYFYWYRQILGQKVEFLVSFYNNEISEKSEIFDDQFSVERPDGSNFTLKIRSTKLEDSAMYFCASDLTGDDGYTFGSGTRLTVV.

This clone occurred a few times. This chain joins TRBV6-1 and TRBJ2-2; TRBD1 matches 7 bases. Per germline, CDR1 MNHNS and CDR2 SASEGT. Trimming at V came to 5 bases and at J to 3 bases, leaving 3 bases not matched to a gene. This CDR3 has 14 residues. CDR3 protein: CASSTGADTGELFF. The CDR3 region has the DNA TGTGCCAGCAGTACAGGGGCGGACACCGGGGAGCTGTTTTTT.

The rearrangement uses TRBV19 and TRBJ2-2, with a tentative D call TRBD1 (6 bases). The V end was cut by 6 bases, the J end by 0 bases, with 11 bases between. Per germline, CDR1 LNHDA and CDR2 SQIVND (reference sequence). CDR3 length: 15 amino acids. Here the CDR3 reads CASSSGATNTGELFF. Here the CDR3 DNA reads TGTGCCAGTAGCTCAGGGGCGACGAACACCGGGGAGCTGTTTTTT.

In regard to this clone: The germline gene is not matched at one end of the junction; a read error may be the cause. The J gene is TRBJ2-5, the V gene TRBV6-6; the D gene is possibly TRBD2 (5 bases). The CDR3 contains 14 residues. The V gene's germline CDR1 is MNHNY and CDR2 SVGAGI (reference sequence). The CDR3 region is CASSYWENQEAQYF. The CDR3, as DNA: TGTGCCAGCAGTTACTGGGAGAATCAAGAGGCCCAGTACTTC.

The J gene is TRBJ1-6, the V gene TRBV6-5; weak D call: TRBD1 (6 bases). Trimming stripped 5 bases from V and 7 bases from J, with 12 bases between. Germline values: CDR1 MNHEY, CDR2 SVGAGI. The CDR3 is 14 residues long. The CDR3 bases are TGTGCCAGCAGTGAACGTGGGACAAATTCACCCCTCCACTTT. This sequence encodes CASSERGTNSPLHF.

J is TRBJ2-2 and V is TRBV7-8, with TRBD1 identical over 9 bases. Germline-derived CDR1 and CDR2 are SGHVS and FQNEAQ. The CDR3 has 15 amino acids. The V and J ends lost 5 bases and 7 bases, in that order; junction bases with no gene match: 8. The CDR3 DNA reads TGTGCCAGCAGCCCGAGGGACAGGGCTATCGGGGAGCTGTTTTTT. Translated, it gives CASSPRDRAIGELFF.

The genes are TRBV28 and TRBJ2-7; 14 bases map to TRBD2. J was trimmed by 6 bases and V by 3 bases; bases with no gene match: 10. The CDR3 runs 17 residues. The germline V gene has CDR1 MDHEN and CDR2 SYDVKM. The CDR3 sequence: CASSLGLAGEGGLEQYF. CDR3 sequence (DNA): TGTGCCAGCAGTTTGGGACTAGCGGGAGAGGGGGGTCTCGAGCAGTACTTC.

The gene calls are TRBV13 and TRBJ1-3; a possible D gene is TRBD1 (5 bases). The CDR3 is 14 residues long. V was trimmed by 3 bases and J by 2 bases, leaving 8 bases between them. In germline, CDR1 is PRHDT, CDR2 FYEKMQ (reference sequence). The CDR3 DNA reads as TGTGCCAGCAGCTTGCGGGGGACTGGAAACACCATATATTTT. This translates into CASSLRGTGNTIYF.

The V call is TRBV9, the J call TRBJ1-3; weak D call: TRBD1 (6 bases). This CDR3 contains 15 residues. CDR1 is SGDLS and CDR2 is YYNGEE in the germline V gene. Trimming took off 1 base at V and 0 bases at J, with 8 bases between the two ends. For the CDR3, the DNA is TGTGCCAGCAGCGTACAGGGGAACTCTGGAAACACCATATATTTT. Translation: CASSVQGNSGNTIYF. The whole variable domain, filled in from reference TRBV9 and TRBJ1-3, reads DSGVTQTPKHLITATGQRVTLRCSPRSGDLSVYWYQQSLDQGLQFLIQYYNGEERAKGNILERFSAQQFPDLHSELNLSSLELGDSALYFCASSVQGNSGNTIYFGEGSWLTVV.

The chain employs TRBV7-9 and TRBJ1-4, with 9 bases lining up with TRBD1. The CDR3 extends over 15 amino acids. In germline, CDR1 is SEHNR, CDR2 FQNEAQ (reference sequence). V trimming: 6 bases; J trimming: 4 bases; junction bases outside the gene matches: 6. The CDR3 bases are TGTGCCAGCAGGACCCAGGGACAGGGTAATGAAAAACTGTTTTTT. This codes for CASRTQGQGNEKLFF.

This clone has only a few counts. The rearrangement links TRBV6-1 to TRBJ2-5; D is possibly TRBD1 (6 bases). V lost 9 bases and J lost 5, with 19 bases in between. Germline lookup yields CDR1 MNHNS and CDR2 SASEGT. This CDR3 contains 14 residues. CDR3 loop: CASRTRGSRETQYF. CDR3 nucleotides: TGTGCCAGTCGTACCAGGGGAAGTAGGGAGACCCAGTACTTC.

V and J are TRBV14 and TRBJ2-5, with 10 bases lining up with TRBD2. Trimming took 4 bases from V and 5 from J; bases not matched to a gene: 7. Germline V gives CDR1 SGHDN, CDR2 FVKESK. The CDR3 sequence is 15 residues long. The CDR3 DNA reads TGTGCCAGCAGCCCCCCAAGCGGGGGGGCGGAGACCCAGTACTTC. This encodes CASSPPSGGAETQYF.

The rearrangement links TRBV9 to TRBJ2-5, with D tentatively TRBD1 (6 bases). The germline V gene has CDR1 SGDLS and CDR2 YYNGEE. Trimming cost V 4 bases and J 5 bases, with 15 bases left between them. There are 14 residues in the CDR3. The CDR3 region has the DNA TGTGCCAGCAGCCCAGGACAGCTTTTGGAGACCCAGTACTTC. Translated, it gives CASSPGQLLETQYF.

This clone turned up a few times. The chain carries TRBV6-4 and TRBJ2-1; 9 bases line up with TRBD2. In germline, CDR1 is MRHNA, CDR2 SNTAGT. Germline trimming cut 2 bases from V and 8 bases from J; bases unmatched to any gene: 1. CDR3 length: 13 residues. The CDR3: CASSDIAGDEQFF. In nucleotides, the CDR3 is TGTGCCAGCAGTGACATAGCGGGGGATGAGCAGTTCTTC.

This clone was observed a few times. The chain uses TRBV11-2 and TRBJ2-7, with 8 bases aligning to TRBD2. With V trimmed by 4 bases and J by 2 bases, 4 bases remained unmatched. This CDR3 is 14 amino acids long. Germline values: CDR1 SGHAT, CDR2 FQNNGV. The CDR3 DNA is TGTGCCAGCAGCTCCACTAGCGGACCCTACGAGCAGTACTTC. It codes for CASSSTSGPYEQYF.

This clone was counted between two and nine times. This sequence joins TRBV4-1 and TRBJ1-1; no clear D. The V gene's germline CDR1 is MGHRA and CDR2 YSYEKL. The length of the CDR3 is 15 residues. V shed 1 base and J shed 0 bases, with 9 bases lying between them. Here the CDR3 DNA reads TGCGCCAGCAGCCAAGTCGGGGTGATGAACACTGAAGCTTTCTTT. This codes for CASSQVGVMNTEAFF.

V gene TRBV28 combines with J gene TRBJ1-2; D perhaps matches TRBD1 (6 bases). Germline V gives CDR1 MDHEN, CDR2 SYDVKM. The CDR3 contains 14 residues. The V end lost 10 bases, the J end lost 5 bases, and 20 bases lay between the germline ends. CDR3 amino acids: CATTRPGQNYGYTF. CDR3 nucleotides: TGTGCCACCACTAGGCCCGGACAGAATTATGGCTACACCTTC.